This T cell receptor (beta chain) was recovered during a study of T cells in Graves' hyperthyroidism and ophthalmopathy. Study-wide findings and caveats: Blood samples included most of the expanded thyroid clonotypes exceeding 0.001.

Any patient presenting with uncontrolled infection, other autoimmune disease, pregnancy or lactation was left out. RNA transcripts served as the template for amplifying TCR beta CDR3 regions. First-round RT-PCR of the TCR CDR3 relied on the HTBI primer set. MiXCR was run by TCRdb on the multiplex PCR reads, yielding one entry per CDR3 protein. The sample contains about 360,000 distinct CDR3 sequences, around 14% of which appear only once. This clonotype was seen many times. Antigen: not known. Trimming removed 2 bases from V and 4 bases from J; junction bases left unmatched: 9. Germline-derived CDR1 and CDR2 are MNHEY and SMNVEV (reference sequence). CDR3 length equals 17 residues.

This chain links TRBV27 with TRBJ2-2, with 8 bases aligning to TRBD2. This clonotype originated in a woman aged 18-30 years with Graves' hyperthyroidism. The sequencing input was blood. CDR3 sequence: CASSLGSLAGSTGELFF. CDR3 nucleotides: TGTGCCAGCAGTTTAGGATCCCTAGCGGGTAGCACCGGGGAGCTGTTTTTT.